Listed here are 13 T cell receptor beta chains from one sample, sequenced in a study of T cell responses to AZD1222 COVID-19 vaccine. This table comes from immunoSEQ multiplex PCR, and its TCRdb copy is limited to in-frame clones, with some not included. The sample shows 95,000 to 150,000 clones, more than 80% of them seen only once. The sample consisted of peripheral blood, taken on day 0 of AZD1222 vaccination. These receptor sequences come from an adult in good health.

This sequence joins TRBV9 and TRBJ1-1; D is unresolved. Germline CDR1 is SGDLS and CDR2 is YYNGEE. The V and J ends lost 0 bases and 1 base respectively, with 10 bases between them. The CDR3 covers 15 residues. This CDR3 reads CASSVAGSANTEAFF. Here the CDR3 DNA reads TGTGCCAGCAGCGTAGCGGGGTCTGCGAACACTGAAGCTTTCTTT.

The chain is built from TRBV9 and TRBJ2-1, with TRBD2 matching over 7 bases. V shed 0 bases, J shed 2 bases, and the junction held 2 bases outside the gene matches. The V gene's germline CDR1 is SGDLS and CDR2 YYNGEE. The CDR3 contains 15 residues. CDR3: CASSVGEGTYNEQFF. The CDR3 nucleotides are TGTGCCAGCAGCGTAGGGGAGGGGACCTACAATGAGCAGTTCTTC.

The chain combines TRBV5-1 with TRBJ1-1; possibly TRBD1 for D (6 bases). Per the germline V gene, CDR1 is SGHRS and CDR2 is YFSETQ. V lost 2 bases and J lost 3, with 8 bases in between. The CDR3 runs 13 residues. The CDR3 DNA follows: TGCGCCAGCAGCTTCAGGGGCTACACTGAAGCTTTCTTT. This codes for CASSFRGYTEAFF.

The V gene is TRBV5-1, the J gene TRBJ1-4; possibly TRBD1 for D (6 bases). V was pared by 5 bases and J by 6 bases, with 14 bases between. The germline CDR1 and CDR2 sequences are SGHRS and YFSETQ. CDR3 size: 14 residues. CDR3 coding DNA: TGCGCCAGCAGACTGGGACCAGGGGATGAAAAACTGTTTTTT. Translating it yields CASRLGPGDEKLFF.

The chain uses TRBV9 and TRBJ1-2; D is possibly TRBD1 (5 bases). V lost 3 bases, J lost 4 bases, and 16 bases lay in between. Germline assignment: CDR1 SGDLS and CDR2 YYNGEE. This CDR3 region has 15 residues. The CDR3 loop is CASSGAGTLGYGYTF. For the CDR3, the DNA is TGTGCCAGCAGCGGGGCAGGGACGCTAGGCTATGGCTACACCTTC. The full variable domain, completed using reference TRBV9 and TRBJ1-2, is DSGVTQTPKHLITATGQRVTLRCSPRSGDLSVYWYQQSLDQGLQFLIQYYNGEERAKGNILERFSAQQFPDLHSELNLSSLELGDSALYFCASSGAGTLGYGYTFGSGTRLTVV.

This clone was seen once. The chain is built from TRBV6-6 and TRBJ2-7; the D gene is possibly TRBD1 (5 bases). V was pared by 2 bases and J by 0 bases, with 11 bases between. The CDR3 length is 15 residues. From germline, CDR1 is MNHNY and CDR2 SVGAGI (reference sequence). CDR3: CASSYLRGDSYEQYF. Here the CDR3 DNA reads TGTGCCAGCAGTTACCTAAGGGGCGACTCCTACGAGCAGTACTTC.

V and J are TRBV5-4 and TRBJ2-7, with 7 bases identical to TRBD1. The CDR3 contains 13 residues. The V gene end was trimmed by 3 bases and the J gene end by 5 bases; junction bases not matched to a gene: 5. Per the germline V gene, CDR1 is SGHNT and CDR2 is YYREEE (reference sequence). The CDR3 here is CASSSDDRDEQYF. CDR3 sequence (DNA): TGTGCCAGCAGCTCCGATGACAGGGACGAGCAGTACTTC.

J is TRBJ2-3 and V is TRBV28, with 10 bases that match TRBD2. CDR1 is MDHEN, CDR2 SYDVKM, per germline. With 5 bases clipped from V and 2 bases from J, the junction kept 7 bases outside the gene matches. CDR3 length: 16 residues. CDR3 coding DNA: TGTGCCAGCAGTCCTATAGCGGGGGGCCTCACAGATACGCAGTATTTT. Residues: CASSPIAGGLTDTQYF.

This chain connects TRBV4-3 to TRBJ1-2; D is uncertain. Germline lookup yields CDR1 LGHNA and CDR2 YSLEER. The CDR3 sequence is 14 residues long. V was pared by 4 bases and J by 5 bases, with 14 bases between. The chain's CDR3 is CASSPQVLSYGYTF. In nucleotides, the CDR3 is TGCGCCAGCAGCCCTCAGGTACTCTCATATGGCTACACCTTC.

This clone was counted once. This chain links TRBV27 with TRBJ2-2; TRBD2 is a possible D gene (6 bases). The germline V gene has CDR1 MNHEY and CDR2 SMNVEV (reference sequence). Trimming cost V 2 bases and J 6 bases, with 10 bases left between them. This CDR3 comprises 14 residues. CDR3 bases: TGTGCCAGCAGTTTAGGGGGACTGGCCGGGGAGCTGTTTTTT. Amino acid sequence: CASSLGGLAGELFF.

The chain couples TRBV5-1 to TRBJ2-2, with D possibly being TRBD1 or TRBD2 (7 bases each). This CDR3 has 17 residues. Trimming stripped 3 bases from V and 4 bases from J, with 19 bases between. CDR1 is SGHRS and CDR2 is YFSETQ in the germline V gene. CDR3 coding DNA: TGCGCCAGCAGCTCCCCCCCGACAGGGAGGGTCACCGGGGAGCTGTTTTTT. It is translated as CASSSPPTGRVTGELFF.

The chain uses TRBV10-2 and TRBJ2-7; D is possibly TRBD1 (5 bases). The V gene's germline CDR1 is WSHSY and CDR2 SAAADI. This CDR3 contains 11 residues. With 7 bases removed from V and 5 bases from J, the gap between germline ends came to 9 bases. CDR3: CASTRQHEQYF. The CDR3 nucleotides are TGCGCCAGCACCCGACAGCACGAGCAGTACTTC.

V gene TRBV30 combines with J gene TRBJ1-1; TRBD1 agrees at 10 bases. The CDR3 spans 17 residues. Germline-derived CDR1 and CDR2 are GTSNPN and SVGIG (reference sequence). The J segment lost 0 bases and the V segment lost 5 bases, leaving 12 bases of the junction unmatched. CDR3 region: CAWRSGQGGRLNTEAFF. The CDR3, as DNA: TGTGCCTGGCGATCTGGACAGGGGGGCCGATTGAACACTGAAGCTTTCTTT.